This record covers a single TCR beta chain. This clonotype was counted at least ten times. This receptor's antigen is unknown. Within one base of it there is no much larger clone, and no base qualities were kept. This record belongs to a study of Graves' ophthalmopathy and Graves' hyperthyroidism (dated by TCRdb to between 2017 and 2018). Concerning the study at large: Peripheral blood was collected at initial diagnosis, prior to any treatment. The study used TCR beta repertoire signatures to distinguish Graves' ophthalmopathy from Graves' hyperthyroidism and to predict progression to ophthalmopathy. In total, approximately 140 blood samples were TCR-sequenced: 43 ophthalmopathy, some 72 hyperthyroidism and roughly 17 hyperthyroidism-to-ophthalmopathy patients. To explore V-J signatures that distinguish ophthalmopathy from hyperthyroidism, a discovery set of under 110 patients was enrolled, made up of 40 to 45 with ophthalmopathy and roughly 55 with stable hyperthyroidism. An independent validation cohort comprised 18 hyperthyroidism patients and 15 to 17 patients who later progressed from hyperthyroidism to ophthalmopathy. T-cell repertoires of thyroid tissue and blood were compared in over 5 hyperthyroidism patients. Once sampling was done, hyperthyroidism patients were given methimazole at a starting dose of 30 mg daily, while ophthalmopathy patients were given high-dose intravenous methylprednisolone. The research as a whole found: In validation, the model predicted ophthalmopathy progression with 55% to 71% sensitivity and roughly 78% specificity; some 13 predicted patients were CT-confirmed with GO in a median of about 6.2 months. Ophthalmopathy was separated from stable hyperthyroidism by the 13-signature model with more than 85% sensitivity and just under 84% specificity in cross-validation and with 80%/75% in the test set. Sample size was not statistically predetermined, and group allocation was not concealed from the investigators. Among expanded thyroid clonotypes with frequency above 0.001, most also showed up in blood, which suggests that blood repertoires may reflect the thyroid immune response.

TCR beta CDR3 regions were amplified from RNA transcripts for repertoire sequencing. A first-round RT-PCR used HTBI primers with the Qiagen OneStep RT-PCR kit, followed by a second-round multiplex PCR, size selection and purification. Libraries were sequenced on an Illumina HiSeq2000 using paired-end 100 bp reads. Per the original workflow: SOAPnuke was used to process the reads, removing any read that contained adapters or uncalled bases, had a mean Phred below 15, or lacked an exact match to the constant primer or identifier. COPE v1.2.5 was used to merge high-quality paired reads. Unique nucleotide sequences were defined as clonotypes and aligned to IMGT TRB V, D and J references using MiTCR v1.1. Only V-J combinations with frequency above 0.0001 were analysed, covering 99.2% of repertoires. For each V-J combination, a TCR clonal expansion and chaos score was defined as the ratio of F50 clonal expansion to chaos observed in the TCRdist matrix. Features were reduced by Welch's t-statistics and random forest to 10 to 15 V-J combinations, which fed a naive Bayes classifier. The Morisita-Horn index was used to measure how similar the thyroid and blood repertoires were. Starting from the raw public reads, TCRdb applied fastp trimming at Q25, assembled clones with MiXCR and retained in-frame beta chains. Identical CDR3 protein sequences are pooled into one entry, listed with their most common genes and DNA. These V and J calls originate from TCRdb's pipeline instead of the authors' own analysis. The sample table holds 340,000 or so distinct CDR3 sequences, of which roughly 17% were seen once. 9% to 15% of the sample is taken by the ten largest.

As encoded in the germline V gene, CDR1 is SNHLY while CDR2 is FYNNEI. At the junction V is shortened by 1 base and J by 3 bases, with 9 bases in between. From cysteine to phenylalanine, the CDR3 is 14 amino acids long. CDR3 DNA is the only sequence kept; it has 42 bases, read in frame from the first base. Patients with ophthalmopathy had moderately to severely active disease, with a Clinical Activity Score of 3 or more, a NOSPECS grade of 4 or more, and a disease duration of less than 3 months. Anyone with other autoimmune diseases, uncontrolled infections, pregnancy or lactation was excluded from the study. Diagnosis relied on clinical symptoms, serum thyroxine, TRAb, thyroid ultrasound and orbital computed tomography. Ficoll-Paque density gradient centrifugation was used to isolate PBMCs from about 10 ml of fresh peripheral blood. Trizol reagent was used to extract the total RNA, and its quality was then checked on an Agilent 2100 Bioanalyzer.

The TCR was taken from an adult man with Graves' ophthalmopathy. The chain employs TRBV2 and TRBJ1-2; too little of a D gene remains to name it. Sequenced: peripheral blood. Here is the DNA: TGTGCCAGCAGTGAAGGGGCAGCCTACTATGGCTACACCTTC. Translated, it gives CASSEGAAYYGYTF.